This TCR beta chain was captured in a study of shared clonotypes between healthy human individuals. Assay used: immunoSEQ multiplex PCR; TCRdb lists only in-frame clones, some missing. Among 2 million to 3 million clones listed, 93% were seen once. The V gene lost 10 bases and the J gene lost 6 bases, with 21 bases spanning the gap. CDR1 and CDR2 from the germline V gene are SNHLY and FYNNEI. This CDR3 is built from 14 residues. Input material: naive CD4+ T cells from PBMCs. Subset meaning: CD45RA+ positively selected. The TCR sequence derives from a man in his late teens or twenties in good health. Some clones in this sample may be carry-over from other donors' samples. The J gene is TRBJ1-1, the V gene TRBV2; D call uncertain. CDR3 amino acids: CATKGTGAGSEAFF. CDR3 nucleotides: TGTGCCACCAAGGGAACGGGCGCGGGATCTGAAGCTTTCTTT.